These T cell receptor beta chains were read from a single sample in a study of shared clonotypes between healthy human individuals. TCRdb's copy holds only in-frame clones and misses some; the assay was immunoSEQ multiplex PCR. The sample carries more than 2 million clones, 90% to 96% recorded once. Sequenced: naive CD4+ T cells sorted from blood. These receptors were obtained from a man aged 18 to 30 in good health. The CDR3 runs from the conserved cysteine through the conserved F or W. The order of the fields is clone size, D gene, J gene, V gene, CDR3 protein, CDR3 DNA. The D gene is left open where the match is weak. Clone size is shown for a subset of rows, as once, few, many or a class of expanded clone.

>NA|NA|TRBJ2-7|TRBV6-5
CASSYSQTGAYEQYF
TGTGCCAGCAGTTACTCGCAGACAGGTGCCTACGAGCAGTACTTC
>NA|TRBD1|TRBJ2-1|TRBV2
CASRHPGTGAYNEQFF
TGTGCCAGCAGACACCCCGGGACAGGGGCCTACAATGAGCAGTTCTTC
>NA|NA|TRBJ2-1|TRBV7-6
CASSRDSHPLSVGEQFF
TGTGCCAGCAGCCGGGACTCCCACCCTCTGTCGGTGGGGGAGCAGTTCTTC
>NA|TRBD1|TRBJ1-2|TRBV5-6
CASSFLQGTAF
TGTGCCAGCAGCTTCCTACAGGGGACTGCCTTC
>NA|NA|TRBJ1-2|TRBV27
CASSLSGGYGYTF
TGTGCCAGCAGTTTATCCGGTGGGTATGGCTACACCTTC
>NA|NA|TRBJ1-2|TRBV28
CASSFSRGDGYTF
TGTGCCAGCAGTTTTTCCAGGGGCGATGGCTACACCTTC
>NA|NA|TRBJ1-5|TRBV28
CASSLVAGGWKESNQPQHF
TGTGCCAGCAGTTTAGTCGCAGGCGGCTGGAAGGAGAGCAATCAGCCCCAGCATTTT
>NA|NA|TRBJ2-7|TRBV7-2
CASSSDQTYEQYF
TGTGCCAGCAGCTCGGACCAAACCTACGAGCAGTACTTC
>NA|NA|TRBJ1-6|TRBV6-6
CASRQGSYSPLHF
TGTGCTAGCCGCCAGGGATCCTACTCACCCCTCCACTTT
>NA|NA|TRBJ2-1|TRBV5-1
CASSSLRASEDEQFF
TGCGCCAGCAGCTCACTCCGGGCCTCGGAGGATGAGCAGTTCTTC
>NA|NA|TRBJ2-2|TRBV2
CASRPTGLLTGELFF
TGTGCCAGCAGGCCGACAGGTCTCCTCACCGGGGAGCTGTTTTTT
>NA|NA|TRBJ1-6|TRBV11-2
CASSLDGGLGASSYNSPLHF
TGTGCCAGCAGCTTAGACGGAGGACTGGGGGCCAGCTCCTATAATTCACCCCTCCACTTT
>NA|TRBD1|TRBJ1-3|TRBV11-2
CASSPQGTGAGNTIYF
TGTGCCAGCAGCCCGCAGGGGACAGGGGCTGGAAACACCATATATTTT
>once|NA|TRBJ1-5|TRBV6-5
CASRAGGNQPQHF
TGTGCCAGCAGGGCGGGCGGCAATCAGCCCCAGCATTTT
>NA|NA|TRBJ2-1|TRBV29-1
CSAEYNEQFF
TGCAGCGCAGAATACAATGAGCAGTTCTTC
>NA|NA|TRBJ2-6|TRBV30
CAWSTGKVSSGANVLTF
TGTGCCTGGAGTACAGGGAAGGTGAGCTCTGGGGCCAACGTCCTGACTTTC
>NA|TRBD1|TRBJ1-2|TRBV5-1
CASSWTGTESFYGYTF
TGCGCCAGCAGCTGGACCGGGACAGAAAGTTTCTATGGCTACACCTTC
>once|NA|TRBJ1-1|TRBV30
CAWSLRSLFVRYTEAFF
TGTGCCTGGAGTCTGCGTTCCCTCTTCGTTCGTTACACTGAAGCTTTCTTT